This T cell receptor beta chain stems from a study of CD8 T cells in Susac syndrome. Study conclusions and caveats: The study conceded that relatively few individuals underwent its TCR sequencing and HLA analysis.

Germline V CDR1 and CDR2: MDHEN, SYDVKM. V shed 7 bases and J shed 4 bases, with 22 bases lying between them. CDR3 size: 16 residues. A single count supports this clonotype. Its antigen is not identified. With random hexamers, roughly 0.5 to 1 ug RNA was reverse transcribed. The method of amplification for TCR beta CDR3 was immunoSEQ multiplex PCR, covering 54 Vbeta and 13 Jbeta. Each CDR3 protein gets one entry after TCRdb re-called the immunoSEQ multiplex PCR reads with MiXCR. This sample has approximately 150,000 distinct CDR3 sequences, with roughly 96% found just once. TCR beta from blood CD8+ and CD4+ T cells was sequenced. Negative isolation was used for CD8+ and CD4+ T cells, and FACS enrichment was applied to TEMRA cells.

This clonotype originated in a human donor with multiple sclerosis. The chain recombines TRBV28 with TRBJ2-5; D possibly corresponds to TRBD1 (6 bases). The sequenced material came from CD4+ T cells from PBMCs. CDR3 DNA sequence: TGTGCCAGCACCGCGGCCGAAGGGACATTTCGAGAGACCCAGTACTTC. This codes for CASTAAEGTFRETQYF.